This is a list of T cell receptor beta chains from one sample in a study of blood T cells in healthy people across ages. MiXCR, applied by TCRdb to the 5' RACE reads, yields one record per CDR3 protein. The data show about 930,000 distinct CDR3 sequences, with about 28% seen just once and 10% held by the top ten. These data also formed part of another study, on T cells of mothers and their children.

The sample consisted of blood. The source of these receptors is a woman between 40 and 55 years old in good health. CDR3s include the opening cysteine and the closing phenylalanine or tryptophan. The order of the fields is CDR3 length, D gene, clone size, V gene, J gene, CDR3 protein, CDR3 DNA. D genes are given only for firm matches. Clone sizes are given selectively: once, few, many, or a class where the clone is expanded.

cdr3_length: 11
d_call: -
clone_size: few
v_call: TRBV27
j_call: TRBJ2-5
cdr3_aa: CASSHLGTQYF
cdr3_nt: TGTGCCAGCAGTCATCTGGGGACCCAGTACTTC

cdr3_length: 12
d_call: -
clone_size: -
v_call: TRBV12-3/TRBV12-4
j_call: TRBJ2-1
cdr3_aa: CASKRGGNEQFF
cdr3_nt: TGTGCCAGTAAAAGGGGAGGAAATGAGCAGTTCTTC

cdr3_length: 16
d_call: -
clone_size: -
v_call: TRBV6-2/TRBV6-3
j_call: TRBJ1-5
cdr3_aa: CASSAGAAFGNQPQHF
cdr3_nt: TGTGCCAGCAGTGCTGGGGCGGCTTTTGGCAATCAGCCCCAGCATTTT

cdr3_length: 14
d_call: -
clone_size: -
v_call: TRBV18
j_call: TRBJ1-5
cdr3_aa: CASSPVGEGQPQHF
cdr3_nt: TGTGCCAGCTCACCAGTGGGGGAAGGACAGCCCCAGCATTTT

cdr3_length: 16
d_call: TRBD1
clone_size: many
v_call: TRBV27
j_call: TRBJ1-5
cdr3_aa: CASSKTGTERNQPQHF
cdr3_nt: TGTGCCAGCAGTAAAACCGGGACAGAAAGAAATCAGCCCCAGCATTTT

cdr3_length: 15
d_call: TRBD2
clone_size: -
v_call: TRBV2
j_call: TRBJ2-5
cdr3_aa: CASTAGGVDGETQYF
cdr3_nt: TGTGCCAGCACTGCGGGGGGGGTAGACGGAGAGACCCAGTACTTC

cdr3_length: 14
d_call: TRBD1
clone_size: few
v_call: TRBV10-3
j_call: TRBJ1-5
cdr3_aa: CAISGEGAGQPQHF
cdr3_nt: TGTGCCATCAGTGGGGAGGGGGCAGGTCAGCCCCAGCATTTT

cdr3_length: 17
d_call: -
clone_size: few
v_call: TRBV5-1
j_call: TRBJ2-6
cdr3_aa: CASSPDSPDLLANVLTF
cdr3_nt: TGCGCCAGCAGCCCGGACAGCCCAGATCTACTGGCCAACGTCCTGACTTTC

cdr3_length: 14
d_call: -
clone_size: -
v_call: TRBV6-5
j_call: TRBJ2-5
cdr3_aa: CASRRTRVQETQYF
cdr3_nt: TGTGCCAGCAGGCGCACTAGAGTCCAGGAGACCCAGTACTTC

cdr3_length: 14
d_call: -
clone_size: -
v_call: TRBV27
j_call: TRBJ1-5
cdr3_aa: CASSYQGGGQPQHF
cdr3_nt: TGTGCCAGCAGTTATCAGGGAGGGGGTCAGCCCCAGCATTTT

cdr3_length: 14
d_call: -
clone_size: -
v_call: TRBV15
j_call: TRBJ1-2
cdr3_aa: CATSRVPGNYGYTF
cdr3_nt: TGTGCCACCAGCAGAGTTCCGGGGAACTATGGCTACACCTTC

cdr3_length: 14
d_call: -
clone_size: few
v_call: TRBV15
j_call: TRBJ1-3
cdr3_aa: CATSSGGGGNTIYF
cdr3_nt: TGTGCCACCAGCAGTGGGGGTGGGGGAAACACCATATATTTT

cdr3_length: 14
d_call: -
clone_size: -
v_call: TRBV18
j_call: TRBJ2-7
cdr3_aa: CASSPEGRGYEQYF
cdr3_nt: TGTGCCAGCTCACCAGAGGGTAGGGGATACGAGCAGTACTTC

cdr3_length: 17
d_call: -
clone_size: -
v_call: TRBV10-2
j_call: TRBJ2-2
cdr3_aa: CASSEHMGQINTGELFF
cdr3_nt: TGCGCCAGCAGTGAGCATATGGGGCAGATAAACACCGGGGAGCTGTTTTTT

cdr3_length: 14
d_call: -
clone_size: few
v_call: TRBV3-1
j_call: TRBJ1-5
cdr3_aa: CASSLDGYNQPQHF
cdr3_nt: TGTGCCAGCAGCCTGGACGGCTATAATCAGCCCCAGCATTTT

cdr3_length: 16
d_call: -
clone_size: -
v_call: TRBV9
j_call: TRBJ1-2
cdr3_aa: CASSVSIGSGSYGYTF
cdr3_nt: TGTGCCAGCAGCGTCAGTATAGGGTCAGGCTCCTATGGCTACACCTTC

cdr3_length: 17
d_call: TRBD2
clone_size: -
v_call: TRBV7-7
j_call: TRBJ2-5
cdr3_aa: CASSPRTSGFPQETQYF
cdr3_nt: TGTGCTAGCAGCCCAAGGACTAGCGGGTTCCCACAAGAGACCCAGTACTTC

cdr3_length: 15
d_call: -
clone_size: many
v_call: TRBV5-5
j_call: TRBJ2-7
cdr3_aa: CASSGRQEFSYEQYF
cdr3_nt: TGTGCCAGCAGCGGAAGACAGGAGTTCTCCTACGAGCAGTACTTC

cdr3_length: 18
d_call: TRBD1
clone_size: few
v_call: TRBV6-2/TRBV6-3
j_call: TRBJ1-5
cdr3_aa: CASSRNRGPNYSNQPQHF
cdr3_nt: TGTGCCAGCAGTCGTAACAGGGGGCCTAATTATAGCAATCAGCCCCAGCATTTT

cdr3_length: 15
d_call: TRBD2
clone_size: -
v_call: TRBV12-3/TRBV12-4
j_call: TRBJ2-7
cdr3_aa: CASSPGGGRAEEQYF
cdr3_nt: TGTGCCAGCAGTCCGGGCGGCGGGAGGGCGGAGGAGCAGTACTTC

cdr3_length: 14
d_call: TRBD1
clone_size: many
v_call: TRBV12-3/TRBV12-4
j_call: TRBJ2-3
cdr3_aa: CASSLMGQRDTQYF
cdr3_nt: TGTGCCAGCAGTTTAATGGGACAGAGAGATACGCAGTATTTT

cdr3_length: 12
d_call: -
clone_size: many
v_call: TRBV28
j_call: TRBJ2-5
cdr3_aa: CASSTSRKTQYF
cdr3_nt: TGTGCCAGCTCGACTAGTCGTAAGACCCAGTACTTC

cdr3_length: 15
d_call: TRBD1
clone_size: few
v_call: TRBV18
j_call: TRBJ1-2
cdr3_aa: CASSPDGTGSYGYTF
cdr3_nt: TGTGCCAGCTCACCGGACGGGACAGGGTCCTATGGCTACACCTTC

cdr3_length: 13
d_call: -
clone_size: few
v_call: TRBV9
j_call: TRBJ2-3
cdr3_aa: CASSVDHTDTQYF
cdr3_nt: TGTGCCAGCAGCGTAGACCACACAGATACGCAGTATTTT

cdr3_length: 15
d_call: -
clone_size: many
v_call: TRBV2
j_call: TRBJ2-3
cdr3_aa: CASSALVGATDTQYF
cdr3_nt: TGTGCCAGCAGTGCGCTCGTGGGGGCCACAGATACGCAGTATTTT

cdr3_length: 16
d_call: TRBD2
clone_size: many
v_call: TRBV15
j_call: TRBJ2-3
cdr3_aa: CATSRVGTSHADTQYF
cdr3_nt: TGTGCCACCAGCAGAGTCGGGACTAGCCACGCTGATACGCAGTATTTT

cdr3_length: 14
d_call: -
clone_size: -
v_call: TRBV5-1
j_call: TRBJ2-2
cdr3_aa: CASSRTINTGELFF
cdr3_nt: TGCGCCAGCAGCCGGACAATTAACACCGGGGAGCTGTTTTTT

cdr3_length: 14
d_call: TRBD1
clone_size: many
v_call: TRBV12-5
j_call: TRBJ2-3
cdr3_aa: CASAPDRGTDTQYF
cdr3_nt: TGTGCTAGTGCCCCCGACAGGGGCACAGATACGCAGTATTTT

cdr3_length: 13
d_call: -
clone_size: few
v_call: TRBV10-3
j_call: TRBJ1-5
cdr3_aa: CAISERQYQPQHF
cdr3_nt: TGTGCCATCAGTGAACGGCAGTATCAGCCCCAGCATTTT

cdr3_length: 14
d_call: TRBD1
clone_size: once
v_call: TRBV12-3/TRBV12-4
j_call: TRBJ1-1
cdr3_aa: CASRRQGKGAEAFF
cdr3_nt: TGTGCCAGCAGGCGACAGGGGAAGGGGGCTGAAGCTTTCTTT